One T cell receptor (beta chain) is described in this entry. The antigen is unknown. The assay was immunoSEQ multiplex PCR, and TCRdb's table has in-frame clones only and misses some. The sample records about 200,000 clones, roughly 82% being singletons. This entry is derived from a study of cytomegalovirus exposure and HLA in healthy donors. Points from the study as a whole: The study designated 150 or so TCR beta chains cytomegalovirus-associated. It was reported that the classifier diagnosed cytomegalovirus status with high specificity and sensitivity in both the original and validation cohorts. The study found most TCR sequences rare, yet found some public TCRs in many donors.

Trimming removed 1 base from V and 7 bases from J; junction bases left unmatched: 7. CDR3 length: 14 amino acids. Germline V gene data show CDR1 as SGDLS and CDR2 as YYNGEE. The receptor's source is a woman between 25 and 40 years old in good health and CMV-seropositive. The chain combines TRBV9 with TRBJ2-7; 8 bases align to TRBD1. Sequenced: PBMCs. The CDR3: CASSVTTGAGEQYF. For the CDR3, the DNA is TGTGCCAGCAGCGTAACGACAGGGGCCGGGGAGCAGTACTTC.